The sequence of this T cell receptor (beta chain) was determined in a study of T cell changes during pregnancy in multiple sclerosis. The CDR3 consists of 16 residues. Trimming at V came to 5 bases and at J to 3 bases, leaving 10 bases not matched to a gene. In germline, CDR1 is SNHLY, CDR2 FYNNEI. Here immunoSEQ multiplex PCR was the method, and the copy in TCRdb shows in-frame clones only, minus some. The profile shows 49,000 or so clones, roughly 94% of them singletons. The receptor comes from a female donor with multiple sclerosis, enrolled in a pregnancy study. The source was CD8+ T cells from peripheral blood mononuclear cells, collected before pregnancy. The chain links TRBV2 to TRBJ2-1, with TRBD2 matching 7 bases. This CDR3 reads CASSSPLADHYNEQFF. In DNA, the CDR3 is TGTGCCAGCAGTTCACCTCTAGCGGATCACTACAATGAGCAGTTCTTC.